These 16 T cell receptor beta chains were sequenced from one sample in a study of T cell responses to AZD1222 COVID-19 vaccine. The method was immunoSEQ multiplex PCR; TCRdb's version includes in-frame clones alone and lacks a portion of them. This table holds 180,000 or so clones, roughly 91% found once. The specimen comprised peripheral blood, sampled 28 days after the second AZD1222 dose. Receptors originate from an adult who received the AZD1222 COVID-19 vaccine.

V is TRBV5-4 and J is TRBJ2-7; D is possibly TRBD2 (5 bases). Germline V gene data show CDR1 as SGHNT and CDR2 as YYREEE (reference sequence). This CDR3 spans 17 amino acids. V lost 6 bases to trimming and J lost 6 bases, with 28 bases between them. This chain's CDR3 is CASTLAGGPSQVGEQYF. The CDR3 DNA reads TGTGCCAGCACCCTGGCGGGCGGACCTTCCCAAGTGGGCGAGCAGTACTTC.

The V call is TRBV11-2, the J call TRBJ2-7, with D unclear. V lost 5 bases and J lost 3, with 11 bases in between. CDR1 and CDR2 (germline): SGHAT, FQNNGV. The CDR3 sequence is 13 residues long. The CDR3 DNA is TGTGCCAGCAGCAGCTCTCTTTACTACGAGCAGTACTTC. This translates into CASSSSLYYEQYF.

In this sample, this clone turned up a few times. CDR3 nucleotide sequence: TGTGCCAGCAGTAATTCAGGGGGAGATCAGCCCCAGCATTTT. Translated: CASSNSGGDQPQHF. The chain recombines TRBV6-5 with TRBJ1-5, with 7 bases aligning to TRBD1. With 5 bases clipped from V and 5 bases from J, the junction kept 6 bases outside the gene matches. The germline V gene encodes CDR1 MNHEY and CDR2 SVGAGI. The CDR3 is 14 amino acids.

A single count supports this clone. The rearrangement links TRBV3-1 (or the pseudogene TRBV3-2) to TRBJ1-2; weak D call: TRBD1 (5 bases). The CDR3 has 16 amino acids. The V end lost 0 bases, the J end lost 7 bases, and 18 bases lay between the germline ends. Germline CDR1 LGHDT, CDR2 YNNKEL (reference sequence). CDR3 sequence: CASSQDNWGVSGGYTF. The CDR3 DNA sequence: TGTGCCAGCAGCCAAGATAACTGGGGGGTCTCCGGTGGCTACACCTTC.

The CDR3 DNA follows: TGTGCCAGCAGTTTATATCTAACTGAAGCTTTCTTT. Residues: CASSLYLTEAFF. The chain couples TRBV28 to TRBJ1-1, with unresolved D. CDR1 MDHEN and CDR2 SYDVKM come from the germline V gene. The CDR3 totals 12 residues. V was clipped by 1 base and J by 5 bases, with 5 bases between them.

The chain links TRBV6-1 to TRBJ1-5; 9 nucleotides agree with TRBD1. V lost 3 bases to trimming and J lost 4 bases; unmatched junction nucleotides: 1. The V gene's germline CDR1 is MNHNS and CDR2 SASEGT. The CDR3 loop spans 14 amino acids. The CDR3 region is CASSDDRGNQPQHF. The CDR3 DNA is TGTGCCAGCAGTGATGACAGGGGGAATCAGCCCCAGCATTTT.

The V and J genes are TRBV28 and TRBJ2-3, with no clear D. Germline CDR1 reads MDHEN; CDR2 reads SYDVKM. There are 15 residues in the CDR3. V lost 5 bases, J lost 0 bases, and 12 bases lay in between. CDR3 coding DNA: TGTGCCAGCAGTCTCGAGCAAGCGAGCACAGATACGCAGTATTTT. This gives the protein CASSLEQASTDTQYF. Variable domain in full (rest from reference TRBV28 and TRBJ2-3): DVKVTQSSRYLVKRTGEKVFLECVQDMDHENMFWYRQDPGLGLRLIYFSYDVKMKEKGDIPEGYSVSREKKERFSLILESASTNQTSMYLCASSLEQASTDTQYFGPGTRLTVL.

Written as DNA, the CDR3 is TGTGCCAGCAGTCCCCGCCGAGGAATTTTCAATCAGCCCCAGCATTTT. It yields the protein CASSPRRGIFNQPQHF. V is TRBV2 and J is TRBJ1-5, with D unresolved. The CDR3 is 16 amino acids. Trimming removed 5 bases at V and 3 bases at J, with 17 bases between. CDR1 SNHLY and CDR2 FYNNEI come from the germline V gene.

This clone was picked up one time. J is TRBJ2-1 and V is TRBV18; D is possibly TRBD2 (5 bases). CDR3 length equals 15 residues. Germline-derived CDR1 and CDR2 are KGHSH and LQKENI. V lost 3 bases, J lost 10 bases, and 19 bases lay in between. CDR3 loop: CASSPPNEGQREQFF. The CDR3 coding sequence is TGTGCCAGCTCACCCCCTAATGAGGGCCAGCGGGAGCAGTTCTTC. Full variable domain (rest looked up from reference TRBV18 and TRBJ2-1): NAGVMQNPRHLVRRRGQEARLRCSPMKGHSHVYWYRQLPEEGLKFMVYLQKENIIDESGMPKERFSAEFPKEGPSILRIQQVVRGDSAAYFCASSPPNEGQREQFFGPGTRLTVL.

This rearrangement joins TRBV18 to TRBJ2-7, with TRBD1 matching over 9 bases. CDR1 and CDR2 (germline): KGHSH, LQKENI. The CDR3 spans 15 residues. Trimming took 3 bases from V and 6 from J; bases not matched to a gene: 9. CDR3 sequence: CASSPAGTGLSEQYF. CDR3 nucleotide sequence: TGTGCCAGCTCACCTGCCGGGACAGGGTTATCCGAGCAGTACTTC.

V is TRBV20-1 and J is TRBJ2-7; 7 bases agree with TRBD1. CDR3 size: 15 residues. Per the germline V gene, CDR1 is DFQATT and CDR2 is SNEGSKA (reference sequence). With V trimmed by 3 bases and J by 0 bases, 8 bases remained unmatched. The CDR3 bases are TGCAGTGCTAGTCCCCGGGACAGACGCTCCTACGAGCAGTACTTC. This translates into CSASPRDRRSYEQYF.

This chain links TRBV21-1 with TRBJ1-2. TRBV21-1 is tagged as a pseudogene. This CDR3 has 19 residues. The CDR3 spells CASSNENAEVPQLNYGYTF. The CDR3 nucleotides read TGTGCCAGCAGCAACGAAAACGCGGAGGTTCCACAACTTAACTATGGCTACACCTTC.

The chain recombines TRBV7-9 with TRBJ2-1, with 9 bases aligning to TRBD2. V lost 4 bases and J lost 4; bases outside the gene matches: 8. The germline V gene has CDR1 SEHNR and CDR2 FQNEAQ (reference sequence). The CDR3 runs 16 residues. CDR3 protein: CASSSVAGARYNEQFF. CDR3 in DNA: TGTGCCAGCAGCTCGGTAGCGGGAGCCAGATACAATGAGCAGTTCTTC.

V is TRBV5-1 and J is TRBJ2-2; 12 bases fit TRBD1. Germline V gene lookup returns CDR1 SGHRS and CDR2 YFSETQ. This CDR3 has 17 residues. V was clipped by 9 bases and J by 7 bases; unmatched bases: 16. The CDR3 protein is CATHVTGQGARVGELFF. CDR3 DNA sequence: TGCGCCACCCACGTGACGGGACAGGGGGCAAGGGTCGGGGAGCTGTTTTTT.

The chain carries TRBV11-2 and TRBJ2-7; D gene unclear. Germline V CDR1 and CDR2: SGHAT, FQNNGV. The CDR3 covers 13 residues. V lost 2 bases and J 5 bases, leaving 10 bases between the germline ends. This chain's CDR3 is CASSLRRENEQYF. The CDR3 DNA sequence: TGTGCCAGCAGCTTAAGAAGGGAAAACGAGCAGTACTTC.

The rearrangement links TRBV6-5 to TRBJ1-2; 7 nucleotides line up with TRBD1. V was clipped by 0 bases and J by 3 bases; unmatched bases: 4. CDR1 is MNHEY, CDR2 SVGAGI, per germline. The CDR3 has 15 residues. The CDR3 region has the DNA TGTGCCAGCAGTTACTCGTGGGACAGCGACTATGGCTACACCTTC. This encodes CASSYSWDSDYGYTF.